Below, 25 T cell receptor beta chains from the same sample are listed, as sequenced in a study of shared clonotypes between healthy human individuals. This table comes from immunoSEQ multiplex PCR, and its TCRdb copy is limited to in-frame clones, with some not included. The sample lists about 550,000 clones, around 95% occurring once. Only CD45RO-negative cells positively selected for CCR7 counted as naive CD8 cells, so terminally differentiated effector memory CD45RA+ cells were excluded. The sequenced material came from naive CD8+ T cells sorted from blood. Receptor source: a woman between 25 and 40 years old in good health.

The chain has TRBV2 and TRBJ2-7, with no clear D. Trimming took 8 bases from V and 1 from J, leaving 9 bases between them. The germline V gene encodes CDR1 SNHLY and CDR2 FYNNEI. The CDR3 totals 12 residues. CDR3 in amino acids: CASRTASYEQYF. CDR3 DNA: TGTGCCAGCCGGACGGCATCCTACGAGCAGTACTTC.

This clone was seen only once. The rearrangement uses TRBV7-2 and TRBJ2-2; 7 bases are shared with TRBD2. Trimming cost V 5 bases and J 5 bases; bases outside gene matches: 17. The germline V gene encodes CDR1 SGHTA and CDR2 FQGNSA. The CDR3 is 18 amino acids. The CDR3 nucleotides read TGTGCCAGCAGCCCAGGACTAGTCATGGTCGTTGGAACCGGGGAGCTGTTTTTT. This translates into CASSPGLVMVVGTGELFF.

The J gene is TRBJ2-7, the V gene TRBV10-1; D is possibly TRBD1 (6 bases). CDR1 is WNHNN, CDR2 SYGVQD, per germline (reference sequence). This CDR3 has 14 residues. Trimming removed 3 bases from V and 6 bases from J, with 15 bases in between. The CDR3 DNA follows: TGCGCCAGCAGTGACAGGGGAACTTTGGGCGAGCAGTACTTC. It is translated as CASSDRGTLGEQYF.

The chain is built from TRBV28 and TRBJ1-2, with a possible D match to TRBD1 (5 bases). Germline loops: CDR1 MDHEN, CDR2 SYDVKM. This CDR3 has 15 residues. Trimming pared 1 base from V and 6 bases from J, leaving 15 bases between. The CDR3 is CASSLSPGIGNGYTF. Written as DNA, the CDR3 is TGTGCCAGCAGTTTATCCCCAGGGATCGGCAATGGCTACACCTTC.

The V gene is TRBV7-9, the J gene TRBJ1-2, with 12 positions matching TRBD1. The CDR3 totals 16 residues. Germline assignment: CDR1 SEHNR and CDR2 FQNEAQ (reference sequence). V dropped 4 bases and J dropped 3; count of bases not matched to a gene: 6. The CDR3 coding sequence is TGTGCCAGCAGCTCCATGGGACAGGGGGCGTACTATGGCTACACCTTC. Translated, it gives CASSSMGQGAYYGYTF.

This chain connects TRBV28 to TRBJ2-2, with 9 bases that match TRBD2. The V and J ends lost 3 bases and 2 bases, in that order; junction bases with no gene match: 1. The CDR3 runs 15 residues. Germline-derived CDR1 and CDR2 are MDHEN and SYDVKM. CDR3 amino acids: CASSFSGSNTGELFF. CDR3 coding DNA: TGTGCCAGCAGTTTTAGCGGGAGTAACACCGGGGAGCTGTTTTTT.

The CDR3 here is CASSHFTETNYGYTF. DNA of the CDR3: TGTGCCAGCAGCCATTTCACGGAGACTAACTATGGCTACACCTTC. The rearrangement uses TRBV14 and TRBJ1-2; D gene ambiguous. The germline V gene encodes CDR1 SGHDN and CDR2 FVKESK. V dropped 3 bases and J dropped 0 bases, with 11 bases sitting between them. CDR3 length equals 15 residues.

The rearrangement uses TRBV30 and TRBJ1-1; no clear D gene. There are 15 residues in the CDR3. The V and J ends lost 0 bases and 5 bases respectively, with 16 bases between them. From germline, CDR1 is GTSNPN and CDR2 SVGIG (reference sequence). Here the CDR3 DNA reads TGTGCCTGGAGTGTATTATCCCCCGGAGGGACTGAAGCTTTCTTT. Translation: CAWSVLSPGGTEAFF.

This chain connects TRBV19 to TRBJ2-7; D gene uncertain. There are 14 residues in the CDR3. The V end was cut by 4 bases, the J end by 1 base, with 11 bases between. CDR1 is LNHDA, CDR2 SQIVND, per germline (reference sequence). CDR3 DNA sequence: TGTGCCAGTAGTAACTGGAGACATTCCTACGAGCAGTACTTC. It translates to CASSNWRHSYEQYF.

The genes are TRBV2 and TRBJ1-4, with D unresolved. This CDR3 spans 13 amino acids. Germline loops: CDR1 SNHLY, CDR2 FYNNEI. The V and J ends lost 11 bases and 8 bases respectively, with 18 bases between them. This chain's CDR3 is CAGNPGQTEKLFF. DNA for the CDR3: TGTGCCGGGAACCCCGGGCAGACGGAAAAACTGTTTTTT.

The DNA for the CDR3 is TGTGCCAGCAGGGGTCTAGCGGGAGGTTCCCAGTACTTC. Amino acids: CASRGLAGGSQYF. The J gene is TRBJ2-5, the V gene TRBV27; 11 bases fit TRBD2. The CDR3 consists of 13 residues. Per germline, CDR1 MNHEY and CDR2 SMNVEV (reference sequence). J gave up 9 bases and V 6 bases, and 6 bases lay outside the gene matches.

This clone appeared a single time. This chain connects TRBV27 to TRBJ1-2; TRBD1 matches 9 bases. There are 13 residues in the CDR3. Trimming took 6 bases from V and 6 from J; bases not matched to a gene: 5. The germline CDR1 and CDR2 sequences are MNHEY and SMNVEV (reference sequence). DNA of the CDR3: TGTGCCAGCAGACCGGGACAGGGTCATGGCTACACCTTC. It specifies CASRPGQGHGYTF.

The chain carries TRBV7-9 and TRBJ2-6, with 8 bases identical to TRBD1. V lost 6 bases, J lost 6 bases, and 10 bases stayed unmatched. The CDR3 consists of 16 residues. The germline CDR1 and CDR2 sequences are SEHNR and FQNEAQ (reference sequence). DNA of the CDR3: TGTGCCAGCAGACCCGGACAGGGCGACTTGGCCAACGTCCTGACTTTC. Translation: CASRPGQGDLANVLTF.

This clone was observed a few times. J is TRBJ1-1 and V is TRBV4-2; 8 bases align to TRBD1. The CDR3 is made up of 13 amino acids. V was pared by 1 base and J by 6 bases, with 1 base of the junction left unmatched. Germline lookup yields CDR1 LGHNA and CDR2 YNFKEQ. CDR3 residues: CASSQVQGAEAFF. Here the CDR3 DNA reads TGTGCCAGCAGCCAAGTACAGGGGGCTGAAGCTTTCTTT.

This CDR3 reads CASRWTSGNYEQYF. The CDR3 bases are TGTGCCAGCAGGTGGACTAGCGGGAACTACGAGCAGTACTTC. The rearrangement joins TRBV27 to TRBJ2-7, with TRBD2 matching 12 bases. With 6 bases clipped from V and 3 bases from J, the junction kept 3 bases outside the gene matches. Per the germline V gene, CDR1 is MNHEY and CDR2 is SMNVEV (reference sequence). This CDR3 contains 14 residues.

The chain carries TRBV7-9 and TRBJ2-2; the D gene is possibly TRBD2 (6 bases). The V gene's germline CDR1 is SEHNR and CDR2 FQNEAQ (reference sequence). This CDR3 comprises 14 residues. V lost 3 bases to trimming and J lost 5 bases, with 10 bases between them. In nucleotides, the CDR3 is TGTGCCAGCAGCTTTGGTGGGGGGACCGGGGAGCTGTTTTTT. Its protein product is CASSFGGGTGELFF.

The J gene is TRBJ2-7, the V gene TRBV2, with 8 bases fitting TRBD2. The CDR3 sequence is 14 residues long. The junction had 7 bases not matched to a gene; V was cut back by 9 bases and J by 0 bases. Germline V gene sequence: CDR1 SNHLY, CDR2 FYNNEI. The CDR3: CARQLAEVSYEQYF. As DNA, the CDR3 is TGTGCCAGACAACTAGCGGAAGTCTCCTACGAGCAGTACTTC.

The chain carries TRBV14 and TRBJ2-3; no firm D call. Germline V gene sequence: CDR1 SGHDN, CDR2 FVKESK. The CDR3 spans 13 residues. The V gene lost 2 bases and the J gene lost 3 bases, with 6 bases spanning the gap. The CDR3, as DNA: TGTGCCAGCAGCCAATTGGCAACAGATACGCAGTATTTT. This gives the protein CASSQLATDTQYF.

This clone showed up just once. The rearrangement uses TRBV6-1 and TRBJ1-6; D is ambiguous. V dropped 5 bases and J dropped 6 bases, with 11 bases sitting between them. Germline CDR1 is MNHNS and CDR2 is SASEGT. The CDR3 runs to 14 residues. CDR3 sequence reads: CASSLRGRNSPLHF. For the CDR3, the DNA is TGTGCCAGCAGTCTTCGAGGCCGTAATTCACCCCTCCACTTT.

This chain links TRBV2 with TRBJ2-1; D is possibly TRBD2 (5 bases). Germline assignment: CDR1 SNHLY and CDR2 FYNNEI. The length of the CDR3 is 15 residues. The ends were cut back, 4 bases at V and 3 bases at J, with 13 bases in the middle. CDR3 in DNA: TGTGCCAGCAGTGGGGAGCGACAAGGCTACAATGAGCAGTTCTTC. Its translation: CASSGERQGYNEQFF.

The rearrangement links TRBV19 to TRBJ2-7, with 9 bases identical to TRBD1. CDR3 length: 15 amino acids. Trimming removed 5 bases from V and 3 bases from J; junction bases left unmatched: 8. Germline loops: CDR1 LNHDA, CDR2 SQIVND (reference sequence). The CDR3 region has the DNA TGTGCCAGTAGTCCGACAAAGGGACAGGGCTACGAGCAGTACTTC. This gives the protein CASSPTKGQGYEQYF. The whole variable domain, filled in from reference TRBV19 and TRBJ2-7, reads DGGITQSPKYLFRKEGQNVTLSCEQNLNHDAMYWYRQDPGQGLRLIYYSQIVNDFQKGDIAEGYSVSREKKESFPLTVTSAQKNPTAFYLCASSPTKGQGYEQYFGPGTRLTVT.

The chain uses TRBV9 and TRBJ2-7; D gene unclear. The V end was cut by 6 bases, the J end by 5 bases, with 12 bases between. This CDR3 spans 12 amino acids. CDR1 and CDR2 (germline): SGDLS, YYNGEE. DNA for the CDR3: TGTGCCAGCAACCAGGATGGGGACGAGCAGTACTTC. This gives the protein CASNQDGDEQYF.

Notes on this clone: The sample contains more than one DNA sequence encoding this CDR3. The chain uses TRBV27 and TRBJ1-2; 7 bases fit TRBD1. The junction had 4 bases not matched to a gene; V was cut back by 5 bases and J by 4 bases. Germline lookup yields CDR1 MNHEY and CDR2 SMNVEV (reference sequence). The CDR3 covers 13 residues. CDR3 nucleotides: TGTGCCAGCAGTCTCGGGACAGCCTATGGCTACACCTTC. Translated, it gives CASSLGTAYGYTF.

The chain couples TRBV10-1 to TRBJ2-1, with a possible D match to TRBD1 (6 bases). This CDR3 spans 17 amino acids. Per the germline V gene, CDR1 is WNHNN and CDR2 is SYGVQD (reference sequence). V lost 11 bases and J lost 4, with 27 bases in between. CDR3 residues: CAVRGHPPTEDYNEQFF. CDR3 DNA: TGCGCCGTCCGGGGACACCCGCCGACGGAAGATTACAATGAGCAGTTCTTC.

As for this clone: Other nucleotide sequences from this sample produce the same CDR3. The V call is TRBV13, the J call TRBJ2-1, with no clear D. The CDR3 runs 13 residues. The germline V and J ends were trimmed by 3 bases and 9 bases, with 12 bases remaining between them. Germline-derived CDR1 and CDR2 are PRHDT and FYEKMQ (reference sequence). The CDR3 sequence: CASSLGQAGEQFF. In nucleotides, the CDR3 is TGTGCCAGCAGCTTGGGTCAGGCAGGTGAGCAGTTCTTC.